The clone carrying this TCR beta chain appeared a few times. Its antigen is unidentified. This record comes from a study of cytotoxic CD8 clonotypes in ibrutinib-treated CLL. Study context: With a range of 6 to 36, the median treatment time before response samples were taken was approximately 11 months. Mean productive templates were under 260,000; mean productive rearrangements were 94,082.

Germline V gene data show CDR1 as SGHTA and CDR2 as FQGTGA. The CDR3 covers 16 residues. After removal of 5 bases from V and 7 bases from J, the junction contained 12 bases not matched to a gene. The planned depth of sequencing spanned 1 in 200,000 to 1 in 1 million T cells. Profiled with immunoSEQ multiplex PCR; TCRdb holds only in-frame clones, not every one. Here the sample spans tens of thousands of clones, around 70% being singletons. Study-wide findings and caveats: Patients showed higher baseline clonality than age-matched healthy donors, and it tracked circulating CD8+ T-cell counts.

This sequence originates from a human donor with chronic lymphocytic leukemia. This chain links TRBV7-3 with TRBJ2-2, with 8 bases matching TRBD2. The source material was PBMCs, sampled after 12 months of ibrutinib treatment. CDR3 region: CASSPDRGGGVGELFF. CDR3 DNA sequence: TGTGCCAGCAGCCCGGATCGGGGGGGCGGCGTCGGGGAGCTGTTTTTT.